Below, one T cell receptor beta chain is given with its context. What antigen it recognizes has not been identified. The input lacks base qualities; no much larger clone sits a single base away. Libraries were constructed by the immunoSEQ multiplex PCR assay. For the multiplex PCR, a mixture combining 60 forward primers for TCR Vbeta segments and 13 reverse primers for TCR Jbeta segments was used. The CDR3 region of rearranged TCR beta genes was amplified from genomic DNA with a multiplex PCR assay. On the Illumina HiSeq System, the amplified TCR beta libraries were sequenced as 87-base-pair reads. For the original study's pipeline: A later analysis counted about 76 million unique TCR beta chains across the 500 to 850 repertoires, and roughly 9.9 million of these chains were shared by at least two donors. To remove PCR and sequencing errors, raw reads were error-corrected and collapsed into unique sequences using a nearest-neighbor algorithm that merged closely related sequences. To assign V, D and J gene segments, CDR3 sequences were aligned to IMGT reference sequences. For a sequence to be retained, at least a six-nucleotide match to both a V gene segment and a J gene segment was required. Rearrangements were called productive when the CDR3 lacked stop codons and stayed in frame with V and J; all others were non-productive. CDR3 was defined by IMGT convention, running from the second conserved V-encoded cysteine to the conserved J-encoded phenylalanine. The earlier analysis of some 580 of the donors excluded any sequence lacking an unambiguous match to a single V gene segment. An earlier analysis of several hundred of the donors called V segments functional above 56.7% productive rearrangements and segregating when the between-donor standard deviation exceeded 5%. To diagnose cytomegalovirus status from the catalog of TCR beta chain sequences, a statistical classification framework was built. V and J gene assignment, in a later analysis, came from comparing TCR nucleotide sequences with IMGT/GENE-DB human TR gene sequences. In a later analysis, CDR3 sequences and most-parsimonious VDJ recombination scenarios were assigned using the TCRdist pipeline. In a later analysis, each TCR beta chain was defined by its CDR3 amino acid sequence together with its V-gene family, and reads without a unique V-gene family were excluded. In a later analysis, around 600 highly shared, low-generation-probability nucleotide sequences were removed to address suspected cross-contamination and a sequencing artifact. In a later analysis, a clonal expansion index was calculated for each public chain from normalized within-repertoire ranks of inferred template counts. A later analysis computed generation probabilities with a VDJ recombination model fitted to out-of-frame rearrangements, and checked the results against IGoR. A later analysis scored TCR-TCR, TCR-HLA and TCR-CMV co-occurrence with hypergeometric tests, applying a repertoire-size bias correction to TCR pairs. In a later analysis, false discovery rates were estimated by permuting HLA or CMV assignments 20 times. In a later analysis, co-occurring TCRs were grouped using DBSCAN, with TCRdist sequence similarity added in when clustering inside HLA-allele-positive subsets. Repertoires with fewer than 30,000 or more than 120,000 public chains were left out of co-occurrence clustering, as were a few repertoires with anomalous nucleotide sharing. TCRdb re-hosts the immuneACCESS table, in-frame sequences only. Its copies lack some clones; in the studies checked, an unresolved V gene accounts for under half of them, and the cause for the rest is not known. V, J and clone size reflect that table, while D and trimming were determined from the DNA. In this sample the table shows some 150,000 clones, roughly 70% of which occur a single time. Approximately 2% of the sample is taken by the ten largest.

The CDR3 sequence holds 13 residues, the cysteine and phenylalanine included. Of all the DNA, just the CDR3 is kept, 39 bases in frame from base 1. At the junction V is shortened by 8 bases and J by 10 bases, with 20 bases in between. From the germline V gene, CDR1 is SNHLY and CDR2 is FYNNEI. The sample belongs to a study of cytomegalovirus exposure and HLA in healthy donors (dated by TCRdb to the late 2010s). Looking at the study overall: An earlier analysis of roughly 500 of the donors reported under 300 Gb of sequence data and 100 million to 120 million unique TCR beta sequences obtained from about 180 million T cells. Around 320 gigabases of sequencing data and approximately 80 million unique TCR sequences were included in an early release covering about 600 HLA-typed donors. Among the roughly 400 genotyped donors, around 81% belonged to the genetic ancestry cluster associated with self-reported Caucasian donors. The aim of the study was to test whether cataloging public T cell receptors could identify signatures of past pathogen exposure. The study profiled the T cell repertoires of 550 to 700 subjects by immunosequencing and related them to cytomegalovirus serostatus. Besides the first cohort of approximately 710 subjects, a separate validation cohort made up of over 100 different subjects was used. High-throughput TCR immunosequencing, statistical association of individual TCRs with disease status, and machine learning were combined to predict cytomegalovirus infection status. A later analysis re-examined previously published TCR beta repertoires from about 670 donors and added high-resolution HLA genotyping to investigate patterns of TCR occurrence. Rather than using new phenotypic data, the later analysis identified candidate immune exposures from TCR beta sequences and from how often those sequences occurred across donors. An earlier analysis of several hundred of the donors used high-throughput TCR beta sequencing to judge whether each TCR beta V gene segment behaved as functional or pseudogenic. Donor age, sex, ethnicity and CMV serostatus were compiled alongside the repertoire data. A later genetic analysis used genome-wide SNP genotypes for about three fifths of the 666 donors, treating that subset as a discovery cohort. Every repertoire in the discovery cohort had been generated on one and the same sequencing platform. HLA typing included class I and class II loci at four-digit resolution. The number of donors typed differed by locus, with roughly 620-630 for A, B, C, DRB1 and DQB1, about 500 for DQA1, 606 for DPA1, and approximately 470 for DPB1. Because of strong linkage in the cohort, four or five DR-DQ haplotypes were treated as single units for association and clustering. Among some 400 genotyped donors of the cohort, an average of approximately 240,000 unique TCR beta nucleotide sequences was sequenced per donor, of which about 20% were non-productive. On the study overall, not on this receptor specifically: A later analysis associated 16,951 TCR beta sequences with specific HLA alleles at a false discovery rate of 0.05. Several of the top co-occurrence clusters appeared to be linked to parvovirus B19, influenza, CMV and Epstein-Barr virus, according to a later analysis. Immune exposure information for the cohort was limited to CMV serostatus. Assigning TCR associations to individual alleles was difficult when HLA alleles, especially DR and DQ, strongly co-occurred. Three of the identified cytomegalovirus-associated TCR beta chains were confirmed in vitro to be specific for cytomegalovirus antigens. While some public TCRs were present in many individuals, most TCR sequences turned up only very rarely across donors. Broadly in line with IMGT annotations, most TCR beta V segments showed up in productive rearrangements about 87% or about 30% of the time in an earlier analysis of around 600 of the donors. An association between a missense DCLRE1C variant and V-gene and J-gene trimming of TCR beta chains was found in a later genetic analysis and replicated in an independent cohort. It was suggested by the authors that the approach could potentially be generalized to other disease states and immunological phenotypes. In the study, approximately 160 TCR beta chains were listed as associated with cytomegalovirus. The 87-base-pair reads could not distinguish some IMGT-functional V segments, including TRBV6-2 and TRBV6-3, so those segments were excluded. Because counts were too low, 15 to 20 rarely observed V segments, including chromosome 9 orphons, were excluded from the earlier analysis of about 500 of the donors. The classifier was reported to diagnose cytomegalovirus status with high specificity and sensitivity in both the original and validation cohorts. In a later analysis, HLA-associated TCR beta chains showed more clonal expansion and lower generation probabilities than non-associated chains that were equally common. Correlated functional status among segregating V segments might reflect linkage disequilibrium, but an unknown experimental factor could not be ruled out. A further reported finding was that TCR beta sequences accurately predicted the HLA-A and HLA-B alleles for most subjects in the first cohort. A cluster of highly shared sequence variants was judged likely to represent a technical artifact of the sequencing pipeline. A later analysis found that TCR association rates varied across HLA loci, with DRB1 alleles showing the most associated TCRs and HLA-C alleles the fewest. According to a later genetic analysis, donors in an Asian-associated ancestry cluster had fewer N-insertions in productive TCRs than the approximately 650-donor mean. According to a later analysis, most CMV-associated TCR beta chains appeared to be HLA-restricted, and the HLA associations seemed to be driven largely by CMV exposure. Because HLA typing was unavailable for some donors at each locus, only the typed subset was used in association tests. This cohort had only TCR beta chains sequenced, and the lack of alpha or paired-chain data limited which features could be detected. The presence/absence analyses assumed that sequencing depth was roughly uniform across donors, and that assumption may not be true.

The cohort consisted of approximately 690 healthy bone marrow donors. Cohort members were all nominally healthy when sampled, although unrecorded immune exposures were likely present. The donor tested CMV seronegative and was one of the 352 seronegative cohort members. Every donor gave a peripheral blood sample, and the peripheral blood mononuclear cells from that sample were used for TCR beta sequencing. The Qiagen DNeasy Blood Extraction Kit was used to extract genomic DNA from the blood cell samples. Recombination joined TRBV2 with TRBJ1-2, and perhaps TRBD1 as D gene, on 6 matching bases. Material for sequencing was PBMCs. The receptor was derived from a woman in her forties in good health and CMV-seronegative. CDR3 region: CASSAGAVPHYTF. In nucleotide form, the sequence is TGTGCCAGCTCTGCAGGGGCCGTCCCCCACTACACCTTC.